This T cell receptor (beta chain) is drawn from a study of T-cell reconstitution after alpha-beta-depleted transplantation in children. This clonotype has ten or more counts. What it binds is not known. Study-level results: It was reported that alpha-beta T cells came from several hundred expanded graft clones (about two months after transplant).

A TCRbeta library incorporating unique molecular identifiers was prepared. MiXCR, applied by TCRdb to the PCR reads, yields one record per CDR3 protein. This repertoire shows more than 500,000 distinct CDR3 sequences, more than 9.5% found once; its top ten account for around 13%. Germline V gives CDR1 MNHEY, CDR2 SVGEGT. This CDR3 spans 13 amino acids. V was shortened by 5 bases and J by 5 bases, with 11 bases between the two germline ends. The sequence was obtained from a female patient aged 2-10 years who had a stem cell transplant for aplastic anemia, so the T cells may come from the graft donor. The source material was PBMCs, mostly from graft donor cells, sampled 180 days after TCRalphabeta/CD19-depleted stem cell transplant. This chain joins TRBV6-2 or TRBV6-3 and TRBJ2-3; D might be TRBD2 (6 bases). The CDR3 loop reads CASSPPGRDTQYF. CDR3 nucleotides: TGTGCCAGCAGTCCCCCCGGGAGAGATACGCAGTATTTT.